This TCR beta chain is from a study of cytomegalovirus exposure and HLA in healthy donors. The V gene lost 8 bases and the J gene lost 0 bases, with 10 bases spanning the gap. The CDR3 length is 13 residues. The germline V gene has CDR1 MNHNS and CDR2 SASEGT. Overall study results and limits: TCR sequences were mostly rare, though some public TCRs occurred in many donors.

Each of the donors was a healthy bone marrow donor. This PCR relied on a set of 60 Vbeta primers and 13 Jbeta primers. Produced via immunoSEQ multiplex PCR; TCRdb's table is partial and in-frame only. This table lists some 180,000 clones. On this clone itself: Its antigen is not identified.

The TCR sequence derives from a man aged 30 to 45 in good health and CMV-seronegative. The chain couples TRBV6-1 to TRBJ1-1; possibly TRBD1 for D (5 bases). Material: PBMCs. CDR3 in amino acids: CASPGTLNTEAFF. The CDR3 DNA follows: TGTGCCAGCCCAGGGACTTTGAACACTGAAGCTTTCTTT.